These 4 T cell receptor beta chains were sequenced from one sample in a study of cytomegalovirus exposure and HLA in healthy donors. PCR used 60 Vbeta primers and 13 Jbeta primers. Here immunoSEQ multiplex PCR was the method, and the copy in TCRdb shows in-frame clones only, minus some. The data show about 120,000 clones, approximately 80% seen once. Material: PBMCs. Receptor source: a woman aged 40 to 55 in good health and CMV-seropositive.

The genes are TRBV11-2 and TRBJ1-2; no definite D call. The CDR3 consists of 14 residues. Between the trimmed V and J ends, which lost 5 bases and 4 bases, there was a span of 14 bases. Looked up from germline, CDR1 is SGHAT and CDR2 is FQNNGV. This CDR3 is CASSPGIQVYGYTF. In DNA, the CDR3 is TGTGCCAGCAGCCCCGGGATCCAAGTCTATGGCTACACCTTC.

The V and J genes are TRBV2 and TRBJ2-2; D is uncertain. The CDR3 covers 14 residues. Germline values: CDR1 SNHLY, CDR2 FYNNEI. V was pared by 4 bases and J by 0 bases, with 6 bases between. The CDR3, as DNA: TGTGCCAGCAGTGTTGGCCCGAACACCGGGGAGCTGTTTTTT. Amino acid sequence: CASSVGPNTGELFF.

The count of this clone is one. The chain uses TRBV28 and TRBJ2-2, with D possibly TRBD1 on 5 matching bases. The germline V gene encodes CDR1 MDHEN and CDR2 SYDVKM. Trimming left V 6 bases short and J 2 bases short, with 22 bases between. The CDR3 totals 18 residues. The CDR3 DNA follows: TGTGCCAGCAGAATCGTATCTCAGGGTTTAGGTAACACCGGGGAGCTGTTTTTT. It specifies CASRIVSQGLGNTGELFF. Based on the CDR3 plus reference TRBV28 and TRBJ2-2, the full variable domain is DVKVTQSSRYLVKRTGEKVFLECVQDMDHENMFWYRQDPGLGLRLIYFSYDVKMKEKGDIPEGYSVSREKKERFSLILESASTNQTSMYLCASRIVSQGLGNTGELFFGEGSRLTVL.

DNA of the CDR3: TGTGCCTGTGCCGGGACATCCAACGAGGCCCAGCATTTT. Protein product: CACAGTSNEAQHF. The rearrangement uses TRBV30 and TRBJ1-5, with D possibly matching TRBD1 (6 bases). Germline values: CDR1 GTSNPN, CDR2 SVGIG (reference sequence). Trimming cost V 6 bases and J 11 bases, with 20 bases left between them. The CDR3 is 13 amino acids.